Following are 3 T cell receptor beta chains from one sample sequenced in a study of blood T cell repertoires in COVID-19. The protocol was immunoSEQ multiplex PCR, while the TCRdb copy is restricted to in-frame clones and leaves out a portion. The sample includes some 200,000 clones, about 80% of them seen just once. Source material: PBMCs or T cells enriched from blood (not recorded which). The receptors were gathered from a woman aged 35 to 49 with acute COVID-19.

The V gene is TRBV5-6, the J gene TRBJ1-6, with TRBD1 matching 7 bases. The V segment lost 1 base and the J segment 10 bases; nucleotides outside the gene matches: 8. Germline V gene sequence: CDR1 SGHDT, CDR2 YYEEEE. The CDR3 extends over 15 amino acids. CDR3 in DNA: TGTGCCAGCAGCTTGAATGGCAGGGGGATCTCACCCCTCCACTTT. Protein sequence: CASSLNGRGISPLHF. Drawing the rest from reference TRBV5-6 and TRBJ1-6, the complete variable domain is DAGVTQSPTHLIKTRGQQVTLRCSPKSGHDTVSWYQQALGQGPQFIFQYYEEEERQRGNFPDRFSGHQFPNYSSELNVNALLLGDSALYLCASSLNGRGISPLHFGNGTRLTVT.

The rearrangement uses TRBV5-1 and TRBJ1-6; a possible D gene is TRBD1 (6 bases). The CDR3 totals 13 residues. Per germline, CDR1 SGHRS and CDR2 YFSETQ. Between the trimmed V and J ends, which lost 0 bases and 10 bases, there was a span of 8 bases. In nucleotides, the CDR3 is TGCGCCAGCAGCTTGGGGGGGCAGTCACCCCTCCACTTT. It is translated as CASSLGGQSPLHF.

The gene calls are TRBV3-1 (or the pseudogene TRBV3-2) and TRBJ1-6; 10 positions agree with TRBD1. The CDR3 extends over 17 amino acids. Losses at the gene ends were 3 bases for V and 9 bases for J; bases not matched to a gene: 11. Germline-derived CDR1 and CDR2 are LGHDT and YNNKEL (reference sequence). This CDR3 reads CASSQRPGQGNFSPLHF. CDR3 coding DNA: TGTGCCAGCAGCCAGAGACCGGGACAGGGGAATTTTTCACCCCTCCACTTT.